The next 17 T cell receptor beta chains were all read from a single sample in a study of T cell repertoires in urothelial bladder cancer. The table came from immunoSEQ multiplex PCR; TCRdb's copy has only in-frame clones and leaves some out. The sample records some 8,600 clones, less than 75% being singletons. Sequencing used tumor-infiltrating cells from bladder cancer. The origin of the receptors is a human donor with urothelial carcinoma.

This clone was seen a single time. This chain links TRBV5-1 with TRBJ2-7; D is unclear. The CDR3 totals 12 residues. Germline-derived CDR1 and CDR2 are SGHRS and YFSETQ. Trimming stripped 7 bases from V and 2 bases from J, with 10 bases between. In DNA form, the CDR3 reads TGCGCCAGCTATGAGGATCCCTACGAGCAGTACTTC. This encodes CASYEDPYEQYF.

The chain employs TRBV2 and TRBJ2-7; TRBD1 is a possible D gene (5 bases). Germline CDR1 and CDR2: SNHLY and FYNNEI. V was trimmed by 6 bases and J by 1 base, leaving 10 bases between them. The length of the CDR3 is 13 residues. CDR3 sequence (DNA): TGTGCCAGCAGGACAGTAGATTCCTACGAGCAGTACTTC. Residues: CASRTVDSYEQYF.

The chain couples TRBV2 to TRBJ1-1; weak D call: TRBD1 (6 bases). This CDR3 is 13 amino acids long. Deletions cut 2 bases from V and 5 bases from J, with 9 bases between. Germline V lookup: CDR1 SNHLY, CDR2 FYNNEI. CDR3: CASSERGVTEAFF. CDR3 bases: TGTGCCAGCAGTGAAAGGGGGGTTACTGAAGCTTTCTTT.

The rearrangement links TRBV5-1 to TRBJ1-1; no firm D call. CDR1 is SGHRS and CDR2 is YFSETQ in the germline V gene. Trimming left V 4 bases short and J 1 base short, with 11 bases between. CDR3 size: 14 residues. The DNA for the CDR3 is TGCGCCAGCAGCCTGGCAGGTGCGAACACTGAAGCTTTCTTT. This codes for CASSLAGANTEAFF.

The chain links TRBV28 to TRBJ1-2; the D is unclear. The CDR3 consists of 16 residues. Trimming took off 8 bases at V and 8 bases at J, with 27 bases between the two ends. Germline loops: CDR1 MDHEN, CDR2 SYDVKM. The CDR3 reads CASGDRSPTSRLGYTF. As DNA, the CDR3 is TGTGCCAGCGGGGATCGTAGTCCGACATCGCGTCTCGGCTACACCTTC.

CDR3 residues: CAWSEFTGSQETQYF. The DNA of the CDR3 is TGTGCCTGGAGTGAGTTTACAGGCTCCCAAGAGACCCAGTACTTC. The genes are TRBV30 and TRBJ2-5; a weak D match, TRBD1 (5 bases). CDR3 length equals 15 residues. Germline CDR1 reads GTSNPN; CDR2 reads SVGIG (reference sequence). Trimming removed 1 base at V and 1 base at J, with 13 bases between.

This clone was found once. V gene TRBV2 combines with J gene TRBJ1-4; possible D gene TRBD1, 5 bases. V gave up 5 bases and J gave up 3 bases, with 10 bases separating them. Germline V gives CDR1 SNHLY, CDR2 FYNNEI. The CDR3 is made up of 14 amino acids. The CDR3 DNA follows: TGTGCCAGCAGTCCCGGGACTGCTAATGAAAAACTGTTTTTT. Translated, it gives CASSPGTANEKLFF.

The V gene is TRBV4-3, the J gene TRBJ1-5, with 9 bases fitting TRBD1. Trimming took 1 base from V and 5 from J; bases not matched to a gene: 6. The CDR3 loop spans 16 amino acids. The V gene's germline CDR1 is LGHNA and CDR2 YSLEER. The CDR3 region is CASSQAVTGGDQPQHF. CDR3 coding DNA: TGCGCCAGCAGCCAAGCCGTGACAGGGGGAGATCAGCCCCAGCATTTT.

The chain uses TRBV10-3 and TRBJ2-3, with 8 bases aligning to TRBD2. Trimming took 4 bases from V and 0 from J; bases not matched to a gene: 9. From germline, CDR1 is ENHRY and CDR2 SYGVKD. This CDR3 comprises 17 residues. The CDR3 spells CAISGVAGSPSTDTQYF. The CDR3 region has the DNA TGTGCCATCAGTGGGGTAGCGGGGTCACCCAGCACAGATACGCAGTATTTT.

This clone came up once. The chain employs TRBV5-1 and TRBJ2-5; 12 bases are a match to TRBD2. CDR1 is SGHRS and CDR2 is YFSETQ in the germline V gene. The V segment lost 1 base and the J segment 1 base; nucleotides outside the gene matches: 2. The CDR3 consists of 16 residues. CDR3 sequence: CASSLMTSGGQETQYF. The CDR3 DNA sequence: TGCGCCAGCAGCTTGATGACTAGCGGGGGCCAAGAGACCCAGTACTTC.

This clone was detected many times. This rearrangement joins TRBV9 to TRBJ2-1, with 10 positions matching TRBD2. V shed 0 bases, J shed 9 bases, and the junction held 12 bases outside the gene matches. Germline assignment: CDR1 SGDLS and CDR2 YYNGEE. The CDR3 totals 17 residues. The CDR3 here is CASSVVNERGGPGEQFF. The CDR3 DNA follows: TGTGCCAGCAGCGTAGTGAATGAGCGGGGGGGCCCCGGTGAGCAGTTCTTC.

Within the sample, this clone is medium-sized. V gene TRBV7-2 combines with J gene TRBJ1-1; D perhaps matches TRBD1 (5 bases). The CDR3 totals 14 residues. V lost 5 bases, J lost 4 bases, and 14 bases lay in between. Germline CDR1 SGHTA, CDR2 FQGNSA. The DNA for the CDR3 is TGTGCCAGCAGCCCGCTCGGTGGGGCCACTGAAGCTTTCTTT. Translation gives CASSPLGGATEAFF.

This clone is classed as medium-sized (0.01 to 0.1%). The V call is TRBV29-1, the J call TRBJ1-2; TRBD1 might be the D (5 bases). Trimming took 5 bases from V and 8 from J, leaving 18 bases between them. The CDR3 runs to 13 residues. Germline lookup yields CDR1 SQVTM and CDR2 ANQGSEA. The DNA of the CDR3 is TGCAGCGTTCAAAGGGGTACTCCGGGAGGCTACACCTTC. Translation gives CSVQRGTPGGYTF.

The sample holds a few counts of this clone. The chain joins TRBV27 to TRBJ1-1; 7 bases align to TRBD1. Germline V gene sequence: CDR1 MNHEY, CDR2 SMNVEV (reference sequence). This CDR3 has 14 residues. V shed 7 bases and J 4 bases; nucleotides not matched to a gene: 9. Here the CDR3 reads CASTLRGGTTEAFF. CDR3 nucleotide sequence: TGTGCCAGCACCCTAAGAGGGGGCACCACTGAAGCTTTCTTT.

The chain recombines TRBV11-3 with TRBJ2-3; D uncertain. CDR3 size: 14 residues. Trimming cost V 5 bases and J 4 bases, with 13 bases left between them. CDR1 and CDR2 from the germline V gene are SGHNT and YENEEA. The chain's CDR3 is CASSRSRPPDTQYF. CDR3 DNA sequence: TGTGCCAGCAGCCGCTCCCGGCCCCCAGATACGCAGTATTTT.

By share of the sample, this clone is medium-sized. One end of the junction does not line up with germline, which may come from a read error. V gene TRBV27 combines with J gene TRBJ1-3; TRBD1 is a possible D gene (6 bases). The CDR3 covers 12 residues. CDR1 is MNHEY and CDR2 is SMNVEV in the germline V gene (reference sequence). In DNA, the CDR3 is TGTGCCAGCAGCTTTGTTGGGGGGCTCTTGCATTTT. Translated: CASSFVGGLLHF.

This clone has just a few counts. The rearrangement uses TRBV5-6 and TRBJ1-4; D unclear. CDR1 and CDR2 from the germline V gene are SGHDT and YYEEEE. The ends were cut back, 5 bases at V and 8 bases at J, with 13 bases in the middle. This CDR3 contains 13 residues. The CDR3, as DNA: TGTGCCAGCAGAGACTGGAACGTGGAAAAACTGTTTTTT. It translates to CASRDWNVEKLFF.